Detailed here is one T cell receptor (beta chain). The sample is drawn from a study of T-cell memory formation after mild COVID-19. Via MiXCR, TCRdb re-called the 5' RACE reads, giving one row per CDR3 protein. The sample lists 300,000 to 350,000 distinct CDR3 sequences, approximately 19% occurring once. CDR1 and CDR2 from the germline V gene are MNHEY and SVGAGI. The CDR3 is made up of 17 amino acids. The V gene end was trimmed by 1 base and the J gene end by 6 bases; junction bases not matched to a gene: 11. This chain joins TRBV6-5 and TRBJ2-3; 9 bases match TRBD2. Sequencing was carried out using PBMCs or a T cell subset sorted from them (not recorded which). The TCR originated in a man between 18 and 35 years old who had mild COVID-19 (a few samples of this study predate the infection). Cell type and time point are not known. The CDR3 DNA follows: TGTGCCAGCAGTTACTTGAGTCCTAGCGGGGACGAGGATACGCAGTATTTT. Its protein product is CASSYLSPSGDEDTQYF.